The 30 T cell receptor beta chains below were found in one sample sequenced in a study of T cells in Graves' hyperthyroidism and ophthalmopathy. Amplified TCR beta CDR3 regions derived from RNA transcripts. The HTBI set primed first-round TCR CDR3 RT-PCR. TCRdb reanalysed the multiplex PCR reads using MiXCR and keeps one entry per CDR3 protein. The table records some 500,000 distinct CDR3 sequences, around 15% of them present only once. Source material: blood. The receptors were sampled from a woman aged 30 to 39 with Graves' ophthalmopathy.

This clonotype was detected only a few times. V and J are TRBV28 and TRBJ1-1, with 9 bases matching TRBD1. In germline, CDR1 is MDHEN, CDR2 SYDVKM. This CDR3 contains 15 residues. The V segment lost 2 bases and the J segment 6 bases; nucleotides outside the gene matches: 7. DNA for the CDR3: TGTGCCAGCAGTTTAGACGGACAGGGGATCTCTGAAGCTTTCTTT. Residues: CASSLDGQGISEAFF.

This clonotype was detected a few times. CDR3 amino acids: CAWREPNQPQHF. Written as DNA, the CDR3 is TGTGCCTGGAGGGAGCCGAATCAGCCCCAGCATTTT. The rearrangement joins TRBV30 to TRBJ1-5; D call uncertain. The CDR3 length is 12 residues. The germline V gene encodes CDR1 GTSNPN and CDR2 SVGIG (reference sequence). Trimming removed 3 bases at V and 4 bases at J, with 7 bases between.

This clonotype was found a few times. J is TRBJ1-3 and V is TRBV10-3; weak D call: TRBD1 (6 bases). This CDR3 has 17 residues. Germline V lookup: CDR1 ENHRY, CDR2 SYGVKD. Trimming shortened V by 0 bases and J by 0 bases, and 12 bases separated the two germline ends. CDR3 residues: CAISESDRTPSGNTIYF. In DNA, the CDR3 is TGTGCCATCAGTGAGTCAGACAGGACTCCCTCTGGAAACACCATATATTTT.

This clonotype was recorded a few times. This chain connects TRBV6-1 to TRBJ2-6, with D perhaps matching TRBD2 (5 bases). Germline V gene data show CDR1 as MNHNS and CDR2 as SASEGT. V was clipped by 6 bases and J by 0 bases, with 12 bases between them. The CDR3 sequence is 16 residues long. CDR3 coding DNA: TGTGCCAGCAGCCTTGGACTTCCCTCTGGGGCCAACGTCCTGACTTTC. Its protein product is CASSLGLPSGANVLTF.

This clonotype was seen only a few times. The chain joins TRBV28 to TRBJ2-7, with a possible D match to TRBD2 (5 bases). Trimming took off 10 bases at V and 7 bases at J, with 11 bases between the two ends. This CDR3 is built from 10 residues. Per the germline V gene, CDR1 is MDHEN and CDR2 is SYDVKM. The DNA of the CDR3 is TGTGCCACGGGGTCCCGAGAGCAGTACTTC. Its protein is CATGSREQYF. The variable domain in full, completed from reference TRBV28 and TRBJ2-7, reads DVKVTQSSRYLVKRTGEKVFLECVQDMDHENMFWYRQDPGLGLRLIYFSYDVKMKEKGDIPEGYSVSREKKERFSLILESASTNQTSMYLCATGSREQYFGPGTRLTVT.

This clonotype was observed a few times. The gene calls are TRBV5-8 and TRBJ1-4; D is unresolved. The CDR3 has 16 residues. Germline loops: CDR1 SGHTS, CDR2 YDEGEE. Trimming stripped 0 bases from V and 7 bases from J, with 16 bases between. The CDR3 coding sequence is TGTGCCAGCAGCTTGGAAAAAAGGGTTTCGGTTGAAAAACTGTTTTTT. Translating it yields CASSLEKRVSVEKLFF.

This clonotype was recorded many times. CDR3 DNA: TGTGCCAGCAGACAGGGGGGGGACAATGAGCAGTTCTTC. Its translation is CASRQGGDNEQFF. The V call is TRBV27, the J call TRBJ2-1; perhaps TRBD1 as D (8 bases). CDR1 and CDR2 (germline): MNHEY, SMNVEV (reference sequence). V shed 6 bases and J shed 5 bases, with 11 bases lying between them. This CDR3 region has 13 residues.

In this sample, this clonotype turned up a few times. This sequence joins TRBV20-1 and TRBJ2-2, with unresolved D. The germline V gene has CDR1 DFQATT and CDR2 SNEGSKA (reference sequence). The V and J ends lost 0 bases and 3 bases respectively, with 14 bases between them. CDR3 length: 16 amino acids. Written as DNA, the CDR3 is TGCAGTGCTAGAGAACATTTTAGAAGTGACACCGGGGAGCTGTTTTTT. Translated, it gives CSAREHFRSDTGELFF.

This clonotype was observed a handful of times. This chain joins TRBV20-1 and TRBJ2-1; 7 bases match TRBD2. CDR1 DFQATT and CDR2 SNEGSKA come from the germline V gene (reference sequence). This CDR3 comprises 14 residues. J lost 6 bases, V lost 0 bases, and 5 bases had no gene match. The CDR3 loop is CSARDGAGINEQFF. In DNA form, the CDR3 reads TGCAGTGCTAGAGACGGAGCGGGAATCAATGAGCAGTTCTTC.

The CDR3, as DNA: TGCGCCAGCAGCCAACCATACAGCGGACACACTGAAGCTTTCTTT. Amino acids: CASSQPYSGHTEAFF. The V call is TRBV4-1, the J call TRBJ1-1, with D uncertain. The CDR3 totals 15 residues. The germline CDR1 and CDR2 sequences are MGHRA and YSYEKL. The V end was cut by 2 bases, the J end by 3 bases, with 13 bases between.

The V gene is TRBV15, the J gene TRBJ2-7; 14 bases map to TRBD2. V shed 6 bases and J 2 bases; nucleotides not matched to a gene: 3. CDR1 is LNHNV, CDR2 YYDKDF, per germline (reference sequence). The length of the CDR3 is 15 residues. The DNA for the CDR3 is TGTGCCACCAGAAAGACTAGCGGGAGGGCCTACGAGCAGTACTTC. Translating it yields CATRKTSGRAYEQYF.

The chain uses TRBV29-1 and TRBJ2-7; D is unresolved. The germline V and J ends were trimmed by 4 bases and 2 bases, with 12 bases remaining between them. The CDR3 sequence is 13 residues long. Germline CDR1 is SQVTM and CDR2 is ANQGSEA. DNA of the CDR3: TGCAGCGTTGTTACAATGAAAGCCTACGAGCAGTACTTC. Translation gives CSVVTMKAYEQYF.

CDR3 residues: CASSSELAIAYNEQFF. In DNA, the CDR3 is TGTGCCAGCAGCTCCGAACTAGCCATAGCCTACAATGAGCAGTTCTTC. V usage is TRBV7-9 and J usage is TRBJ2-1, with D tentatively TRBD2 (6 bases). The V end lost 4 bases, the J end lost 2 bases, and 15 bases lay between the germline ends. Germline V CDR1 and CDR2: SEHNR, FQNEAQ (reference sequence). The CDR3 runs to 16 residues.

A few counts support this clonotype. This chain connects TRBV9 to TRBJ1-4, with D possibly matching TRBD1 (5 bases). This CDR3 comprises 14 residues. V was shortened by 0 bases and J by 8 bases, with 11 bases between the two germline ends. The germline CDR1 and CDR2 sequences are SGDLS and YYNGEE. CDR3 coding DNA: TGTGCCAGCAGCGTAGGTGGGGCAGAGGAAAAACTGTTTTTT. Encoded protein: CASSVGGAEEKLFF.

This clonotype showed up many times. The chain links TRBV6-2 or TRBV6-3 to TRBJ2-7, with 7 positions matching TRBD1. This CDR3 has 14 amino acids. With V trimmed by 5 bases and J by 1 base, 5 bases remained unmatched. The germline V gene has CDR1 MNHEY and CDR2 SVGEGT. The CDR3 DNA sequence: TGTGCCAGCAGTCCCATGGGACAGTCCTACGAGCAGTACTTC. Translation: CASSPMGQSYEQYF.

This clonotype was seen a handful of times. V is TRBV29-1 and J is TRBJ2-7; D might be TRBD1 or TRBD2, each matching 5 bases. CDR1 is SQVTM, CDR2 ANQGSEA, per germline. V lost 5 bases and J 6 bases, leaving 14 bases between the germline ends. The CDR3 spans 12 residues. This chain's CDR3 is CSVLEGMREQYF. The CDR3 bases are TGCAGCGTTCTAGAGGGGATGCGCGAGCAGTACTTC.

As concerns this clonotype: A much larger clonotype is one base distant, so this may be a read error. The conserved closing phenylalanine or tryptophan is absent in this CDR3, likely reflecting a read error. No DNA is shown, since the ends of the CDR3 on it are uncertain; the CDR3 is the one TCRdb lists. The gene calls are TRBV3-2 and TRBJ2-3; the table gives TRBD1 as D, unverified against the DNA. TRBV3-2 counts as a pseudogene. The CDR3 is made up of 17 amino acids, end residues included. The CDR3: CASSQESRGAGTDTQYS.

The sample holds many counts of this clonotype. The V and J genes are TRBV18 and TRBJ1-4, with 10 bases lining up with TRBD1. Germline V gives CDR1 KGHSH, CDR2 LQKENI. This CDR3 has 15 residues. Trimming removed 4 bases from V and 7 bases from J; junction bases left unmatched: 6. DNA for the CDR3: TGTGCCAGCTCACTTGACAGGGGGCGAGGTGAAAAACTGTTTTTT. Amino acids: CASSLDRGRGEKLFF.

In this sample, this clonotype turned up many times. This chain joins TRBV7-9 and TRBJ2-3; D may be TRBD1 (6 bases). CDR1 SEHNR and CDR2 FQNEAQ come from the germline V gene (reference sequence). The CDR3 sequence is 19 residues long. V dropped 6 bases and J dropped 0 bases, with 25 bases sitting between them. The CDR3 coding sequence is TGTGCCAGCAGACCACGCTCTGGGGGCGGGCCCACTAGCACAGATACGCAGTATTTT. This sequence encodes CASRPRSGGGPTSTDTQYF.

The genes are TRBV16 and TRBJ1-5; TRBD1 agrees at 7 bases. V shed 1 base and J 4 bases; nucleotides not matched to a gene: 7. The CDR3 is 16 amino acids. Germline lookup yields CDR1 KGHSY and CDR2 FQNENV. The CDR3 loop is CASSQFSRTGNQPQHF. Written as DNA, the CDR3 is TGTGCCAGCAGCCAATTTAGTAGGACAGGAAATCAGCCCCAGCATTTT. Using reference TRBV16 and TRBJ1-5 for the parts outside the CDR3, the full variable domain is GEEVAQTPKHLVRGEGQKAKLYCAPIKGHSYVFWYQQVLKNEFKFLISFQNENVFDETGMPKERFSAKCLPNSPCSLEIQATKLEDSAVYFCASSQFSRTGNQPQHFGDGTRLSIL.

This clonotype was seen many times. This sequence joins TRBV6-1 and TRBJ1-1; D unclear. There are 12 residues in the CDR3. Germline lookup yields CDR1 MNHNS and CDR2 SASEGT. V was clipped by 6 bases and J by 0 bases, with 5 bases between them. CDR3 region: CASRFLNTEAFF. CDR3 nucleotides: TGTGCCAGCAGGTTCCTGAACACTGAAGCTTTCTTT.

In its sample, this clonotype was seen a few times. One base away lies a much larger clone, so this may be a sequencing read error. V is TRBV5-1 and J is TRBJ2-7; no clear D. This CDR3 has 18 residues. Germline V gene lookup returns CDR1 SGHRS and CDR2 YFSETQ. Trimming took 3 bases from V and 7 from J, leaving 29 bases between them. DNA for the CDR3: TGCGCCAGCAGCTCAGTCGCCGAGATAAAAACAGCCCAGGAGGAGCAGTACTTC. Amino acid sequence: CASSSVAEIKTAQEEQYF.

Ten or more counts support this clonotype. The chain carries TRBV30 and TRBJ1-6; the D is unclear. This CDR3 region has 15 residues. Germline-derived CDR1 and CDR2 are GTSNPN and SVGIG (reference sequence). Deletions cut 0 bases from V and 2 bases from J, with 8 bases between. This chain's CDR3 is CAWSVRVAYNSPLHF. CDR3 bases: TGTGCCTGGAGTGTACGGGTCGCCTATAATTCACCCCTCCACTTT. The full variable domain, rest sourced from reference TRBV30 and TRBJ1-6, is SQTIHQWPATLVQPVGSPLSLECTVEGTSNPNLYWYRQAAGRGLQLLFYSVGIGQISSEVPQNLSASRPQDRQFILSSKKLLLSDSGFYLCAWSVRVAYNSPLHFGNGTRLTVT.

This clonotype was seen more than once but under ten times. This chain uses TRBV5-4 with TRBJ1-4; D gene unclear. V was trimmed by 0 bases and J by 5 bases, leaving 23 bases between them. The length of the CDR3 is 19 residues. In germline, CDR1 is SGHNT, CDR2 YYREEE (reference sequence). The CDR3 loop is CASSLAGRTPSHGNEKLFF. The DNA of the CDR3 is TGTGCCAGCAGCTTGGCCGGACGAACACCTTCGCACGGCAATGAAAAACTGTTTTTT.

This clonotype was found a few times. The chain carries TRBV4-3 and TRBJ2-7; 7 positions agree with TRBD1. The CDR3 contains 15 residues. The germline V gene has CDR1 LGHNA and CDR2 YSLEER. Trimming at V came to 1 base and at J to 3 bases, leaving 6 bases not matched to a gene. CDR3 sequence reads: CASSQARTGVYEQYF. The CDR3 coding sequence is TGCGCCAGCAGCCAAGCGCGGACAGGAGTCTACGAGCAGTACTTC.

This clonotype has at least ten counts. The genes are TRBV4-2 and TRBJ2-3; 11 bases agree with TRBD2. V lost 0 bases, J lost 8 bases, and 10 bases stayed unmatched. The germline V gene has CDR1 LGHNA and CDR2 YNFKEQ. This CDR3 has 17 residues. The CDR3 sequence: CASSQEWMLAGGFTQYF. Here the CDR3 DNA reads TGTGCCAGCAGCCAAGAGTGGATGCTAGCGGGAGGATTTACGCAGTATTTT.

The chain uses TRBV6-1 and TRBJ2-1, with TRBD2 matching over 7 bases. The CDR3 has 16 amino acids. In germline, CDR1 is MNHNS, CDR2 SASEGT. With 5 bases clipped from V and 7 bases from J, the junction kept 14 bases outside the gene matches. CDR3 bases: TGTGCCAGCAGTTGTAGGGCGGGAGCTTTTGTTAATGAGCAGTTCTTC. Translation: CASSCRAGAFVNEQFF.

This clonotype turned up a few times. The chain has TRBV28 and TRBJ1-5; a weak D match, TRBD1 (5 bases). CDR3 length equals 16 residues. Trimming left V 6 bases short and J 2 bases short, with 17 bases between. The germline V gene has CDR1 MDHEN and CDR2 SYDVKM. The CDR3 is CASRAGRRGGNQPQHF. For the CDR3, the DNA is TGTGCCAGCAGGGCCGGGAGGAGGGGTGGCAATCAGCCCCAGCATTTT.

Many counts were recorded for this clonotype. V gene TRBV20-1 combines with J gene TRBJ2-1; possible D gene TRBD2, 6 bases. Germline CDR1 DFQATT, CDR2 SNEGSKA (reference sequence). The CDR3 is made up of 15 amino acids. Trimming took off 0 bases at V and 4 bases at J, with 13 bases between the two ends. The CDR3 sequence is CSARDTVGGYNEQFF. The CDR3 nucleotides are TGCAGTGCTAGAGATACGGTTGGAGGGTACAATGAGCAGTTCTTC.

This clonotype was seen at least ten times. The V call is TRBV7-2, the J call TRBJ2-3; 12 bases align to TRBD2. The V gene end was trimmed by 5 bases and the J gene end by 3 bases; junction bases not matched to a gene: 18. The CDR3 is 20 amino acids. Germline V gene lookup returns CDR1 SGHTA and CDR2 FQGNSA. CDR3 sequence: CASSPPGAGVTSGRTDTQYF. The CDR3 nucleotides are TGTGCCAGCAGCCCCCCGGGGGCGGGTGTGACTAGCGGGAGAACAGATACGCAGTATTTT.